This T cell receptor (beta chain) was identified during a study of yellow fever vaccine responses in identical twins. Germline CDR1 DFQATT, CDR2 SNEGSKA (reference sequence). The V end lost 3 bases, the J end lost 0 bases, and 7 bases lay between the germline ends. The CDR3 length is 13 residues. In TCRdb, the RT-PCR reads were re-called with MiXCR into one record per CDR3 protein. The repertoire has roughly 1,200 distinct CDR3 sequences, nearly 90% of them found once; the top ten carry approximately 10%. In regard to this clonotype: Its antigen is undetermined.

Findings and limits, study-wide: The authors reported partly convergent, partly personalized vaccine responses in identical twins.

The chain combines TRBV20-1 with TRBJ2-3; D gene uncertain. The sequence derives from a female donor who received the yellow fever vaccine. The sample here was T cells from blood (PBMCs), unsorted or a sorted subset (not recorded which), taken before or after yellow fever vaccination (not recorded which). The CDR3 nucleotides read TGCAGTGCTAGCAAGCCTAGCACAGATACGCAGTATTTT. Its protein product is CSASKPSTDTQYF.